One sample yielded the 3 T cell receptor beta chains listed below, sequenced in a study of T cells after posttransplantation cyclophosphamide. Sequencing was performed with immunoSEQ multiplex PCR; in TCRdb, only in-frame clones are kept and a portion is missing. The table records 20,000 to 25,000 clones, about 89% of them present only once. Sampled 1 year posttransplant, controls received myeloablative marrow transplants, methotrexate and a calcineurin inhibitor. The source material was PBMCs, sampled after an allogeneic stem cell transplant with a calcineurin inhibitor and methotrexate. These receptors were collected from a female patient between 50 and 60 years old who received an allogeneic stem cell transplant from an unrelated donor, was CMV-positive, and had chronic GVHD only. Some T cells may be supplied by the graft donor.

This chain connects TRBV28 to TRBJ1-2; no reliable D call. Germline-derived CDR1 and CDR2 are MDHEN and SYDVKM. V lost 8 bases and J lost 6, with 16 bases in between. CDR3 size: 13 residues. The CDR3 DNA is TGTGCCAGCGGCGGATGGAAAGTGGATGGCTACACCTTC. It specifies CASGGWKVDGYTF.

V gene TRBV4-1 combines with J gene TRBJ1-2; D remains unclear. CDR3 size: 15 residues. Germline CDR1 is MGHRA and CDR2 is YSYEKL. Deletions cut 0 bases from V and 8 bases from J, with 16 bases between. The CDR3 bases are TGCGCCAGCAGCCAAGATAGCGGGCCTGGGTTGGGCTACACCTTC. Translating gives CASSQDSGPGLGYTF.

A note on this clone: Other DNA sequences in the same sample also yield this CDR3. This rearrangement joins TRBV6-1 to TRBJ1-2; D gene unclear. The CDR3 is made up of 13 amino acids. The germline V gene has CDR1 MNHNS and CDR2 SASEGT. V was pared by 8 bases and J by 0 bases, with 10 bases between. This CDR3 reads CASGRLANYGYTF. CDR3 coding DNA: TGTGCCAGCGGGAGATTAGCTAACTATGGCTACACCTTC.